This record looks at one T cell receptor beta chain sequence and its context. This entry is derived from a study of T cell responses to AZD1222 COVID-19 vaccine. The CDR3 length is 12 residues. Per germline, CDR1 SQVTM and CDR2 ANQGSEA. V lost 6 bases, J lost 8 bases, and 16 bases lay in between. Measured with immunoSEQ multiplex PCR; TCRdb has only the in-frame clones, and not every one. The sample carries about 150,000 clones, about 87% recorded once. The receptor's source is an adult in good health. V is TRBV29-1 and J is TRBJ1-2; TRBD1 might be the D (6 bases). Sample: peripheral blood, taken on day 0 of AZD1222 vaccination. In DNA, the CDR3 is TGCAGCGTCGGGGACAAGAATCAGGGCTACACCTTC. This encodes CSVGDKNQGYTF.